A single sample is the source of the 24 T cell receptor beta chains below, sequenced in a study of graft-versus-host responses after intestinal transplantation. Libraries were prepared by immunoSEQ multiplex PCR; TCRdb keeps only in-frame clonotypes and omits some of them. The sample consists of over 90,000 clones, around 90% of them appearing once. No antigen has been assigned to these receptors. The sequences come from unstimulated CD8+ T cells sorted from spleen or lymph node cells, collected before intestinal transplant. All receptors come from a human donor who received an intestinal transplant.

V usage is TRBV9 and J usage is TRBJ1-2; 10 nucleotides match TRBD1. With V trimmed by 0 bases and J by 7 bases, 6 bases remained unmatched. The CDR3 is made up of 15 amino acids. Germline values: CDR1 SGDLS, CDR2 YYNGEE. CDR3 bases: TGTGCCAGCAGCGTAGTAGGGACAGGGGAAAGTGGCTACACCTTC. It translates to CASSVVGTGESGYTF.

This sequence joins TRBV4-1 and TRBJ1-5; the D is unclear. Germline CDR1 reads MGHRA; CDR2 reads YSYEKL. The V gene lost 1 base and the J gene lost 2 bases, with 3 bases spanning the gap. The CDR3 contains 13 residues. The CDR3 loop is CASSQVGNQPQHF. The CDR3 DNA reads TGCGCCAGCAGCCAAGTCGGCAATCAGCCCCAGCATTTT.

This chain links TRBV28 with TRBJ1-2, with D uncertain. V was cut by 3 bases and J by 7 bases, with 21 bases left in between. Germline V gene sequence: CDR1 MDHEN, CDR2 SYDVKM. CDR3 length equals 16 residues. The CDR3 DNA follows: TGTGCCAGCAGTTTTAACCCAGACTCCCAGAGCCGTGGCTACACCTTC. It yields the protein CASSFNPDSQSRGYTF.

The rearrangement links TRBV4-1 to TRBJ2-7; weak D call: TRBD2 (5 bases). V was shortened by 2 bases and J by 3 bases, with 17 bases between the two germline ends. Germline-derived CDR1 and CDR2 are MGHRA and YSYEKL. The CDR3 is 16 amino acids. CDR3 nucleotide sequence: TGCGCCAGCAGCCAATACCACCCGGGAAATAACTACGAGCAGTACTTC. Protein sequence: CASSQYHPGNNYEQYF.

The genes are TRBV7-9 and TRBJ2-3; 7 positions agree with TRBD2. Germline CDR1 SEHNR, CDR2 FQNEAQ (reference sequence). This CDR3 contains 16 residues. J was trimmed by 4 bases and V by 5 bases; bases with no gene match: 12. The CDR3 coding sequence is TGTGCCAGCAGCCCCCTAGGCGCGGGAGTTCCAGATACGCAGTATTTT. Its translation: CASSPLGAGVPDTQYF.

The rearrangement links TRBV15 to TRBJ1-6; unclear D gene. The CDR3 is made up of 13 amino acids. The germline gives CDR1 LNHNV, CDR2 YYDKDF (reference sequence). The V and J ends lost 0 bases and 9 bases respectively, with 6 bases between them. The CDR3 region has the DNA TGTGCCACCAGCAGAGATCGGAGTTCACCCCTCCACTTT. This gives the protein CATSRDRSSPLHF.

This clone has a single count. The chain combines TRBV4-1 with TRBJ2-7; TRBD2 agrees at 8 bases. Germline CDR1 reads MGHRA; CDR2 reads YSYEKL. V lost 4 bases and J lost 3; bases outside the gene matches: 8. This CDR3 has 15 amino acids. CDR3 amino acids: CASSPKPGGVYEQYF. Here the CDR3 DNA reads TGCGCCAGCAGCCCGAAGCCGGGAGGGGTCTACGAGCAGTACTTC.

The chain uses TRBV4-1 and TRBJ2-7, with TRBD2 as a possible D gene (6 bases). Germline CDR1 is MGHRA and CDR2 is YSYEKL. Trimming took 3 bases from V and 4 from J, leaving 16 bases between them. The CDR3 length is 15 residues. The CDR3 sequence is CASSHDPAGLYEQYF. The CDR3 DNA reads TGCGCCAGCAGCCACGACCCCGCGGGGTTGTACGAGCAGTACTTC.

V is TRBV9 and J is TRBJ2-2; D gene unclear. This CDR3 is 13 amino acids long. The ends were cut back, 5 bases at V and 3 bases at J, with 8 bases in the middle. Germline V gene sequence: CDR1 SGDLS, CDR2 YYNGEE. The CDR3 DNA sequence: TGTGCCAGCAGAAACAGAGACACCGGGGAGCTGTTTTTT. Translation: CASRNRDTGELFF.

The rearrangement uses TRBV6-5 and TRBJ2-5; 8 bases align to TRBD1. J was trimmed by 4 bases and V by 2 bases; bases with no gene match: 3. Germline V gives CDR1 MNHEY, CDR2 SVGAGI. This CDR3 spans 14 amino acids. DNA of the CDR3: TGTGCCAGCAGTTACCGACAGGGGCCAGAGACCCAGTACTTC. Its translation is CASSYRQGPETQYF.

This sequence joins TRBV6-1 and TRBJ1-2; no firm D call. CDR1 and CDR2 from the germline V gene are MNHNS and SASEGT. This CDR3 is built from 14 residues. V was pared by 2 bases and J by 8 bases, with 15 bases between. The CDR3 DNA reads TGTGCCAGCAGTGAACGCCAGATCTTCGGGGGCTACACCTTC. It specifies CASSERQIFGGYTF.

V usage is TRBV27 and J usage is TRBJ2-7, with TRBD1 matching 11 bases. CDR3 size: 13 residues. Germline assignment: CDR1 MNHEY and CDR2 SMNVEV (reference sequence). V was pared by 2 bases and J by 6 bases, with 0 bases of the junction left unmatched. CDR3 in DNA: TGTGCCAGCAGTTTAGGACAGGGGGCCGAGCAGTACTTC. Translation: CASSLGQGAEQYF.

This clone came up once. CDR3 loop: CSVQGLYSTEAFF. DNA of the CDR3: TGCAGCGTACAGGGGCTATATTCGACTGAAGCTTTCTTT. The V and J genes are TRBV29-1 and TRBJ1-1, with TRBD1 identical over 7 bases. V was clipped by 6 bases and J by 5 bases; unmatched bases: 9. From germline, CDR1 is SQVTM and CDR2 ANQGSEA. The CDR3 is made up of 13 amino acids.

Concerning this clone itself: In the same sample, other DNA sequences code for this CDR3. The gene calls are TRBV27 and TRBJ2-7; the match to TRBD1 covers 9 bases. From germline, CDR1 is MNHEY and CDR2 SMNVEV (reference sequence). CDR3 length: 14 amino acids. The V and J ends lost 5 bases and 1 base, in that order; junction bases with no gene match: 3. The CDR3 here is CASSLGTGSYEQYF. CDR3 DNA sequence: TGTGCCAGCAGTCTTGGGACAGGGTCCTACGAGCAGTACTTC.

CDR3 amino acids: CATSRDRGQGRGYGYTF. In DNA, the CDR3 is TGTGCCACCAGCAGAGATCGGGGACAGGGCCGTGGGTATGGCTACACCTTC. The rearrangement uses TRBV15 and TRBJ1-2; 9 nucleotides line up with TRBD1. The trim removed 0 bases at V and 5 bases at J, leaving 10 bases unmatched. Germline V gene sequence: CDR1 LNHNV, CDR2 YYDKDF (reference sequence). The CDR3 loop spans 17 amino acids.

This sequence joins TRBV29-1 and TRBJ1-1, with a tentative D call TRBD1 (5 bases). Germline-derived CDR1 and CDR2 are SQVTM and ANQGSEA. Trimming took off 7 bases at V and 7 bases at J, with 13 bases between the two ends. This CDR3 region has 11 residues. The DNA of the CDR3 is TGCAGCGCCACAGACGACAGTGAAGCTTTCTTT. It codes for CSATDDSEAFF.

The CDR3 coding sequence is TGTGCCTGGAGTGCCGGGAACTACGAGCAGTACTTC. Its protein is CAWSAGNYEQYF. The chain carries TRBV30 and TRBJ2-7, with D perhaps matching TRBD2 (5 bases). The CDR3 has 12 amino acids. Germline V gene lookup returns CDR1 GTSNPN and CDR2 SVGIG (reference sequence). V lost 1 base, J lost 3 bases, and 7 bases lay in between.

Comments on this clone: Other DNA sequences in the same sample also yield this CDR3. The J gene is TRBJ1-1, the V gene TRBV4-3; the D gene is possibly TRBD1 (5 bases). Between the trimmed V and J ends, which lost 0 bases and 3 bases, there was a span of 8 bases. Germline V CDR1 and CDR2: LGHNA, YSLEER. CDR3 size: 14 residues. In nucleotides, the CDR3 is TGCGCCAGCAGCCAAGATCGGGGGGACACTGAAGCTTTCTTT. It encodes CASSQDRGDTEAFF.

The chain has TRBV2 and TRBJ2-3; TRBD2 is a possible D gene (6 bases). CDR3 length equals 15 residues. Trimming left V 3 bases short and J 2 bases short, with 12 bases between. Germline V CDR1 and CDR2: SNHLY, FYNNEI. CDR3 sequence (DNA): TGTGCCAGCAGTGAGGGACTGCAACCCACAGATACGCAGTATTTT. It encodes CASSEGLQPTDTQYF.

The chain joins TRBV4-1 to TRBJ2-5; D not certain. CDR3 size: 14 residues. Per the germline V gene, CDR1 is MGHRA and CDR2 is YSYEKL. Trimming took 0 bases from V and 5 from J, leaving 10 bases between them. DNA of the CDR3: TGCGCCAGCAGCCAAGAAACCGGTGTTGAGACCCAGTACTTC. It is translated as CASSQETGVETQYF.

V gene TRBV28 combines with J gene TRBJ1-5; 10 nucleotides match TRBD1. V lost 5 bases, J lost 7 bases, and 8 bases stayed unmatched. This CDR3 has 15 residues. Germline values: CDR1 MDHEN, CDR2 SYDVKM. The CDR3 DNA follows: TGTGCCAGCAGTGGGCCGACAGGGGGCTTACAGCCCCAGCATTTT. It codes for CASSGPTGGLQPQHF. Full variable domain (rest looked up from reference TRBV28 and TRBJ1-5): DVKVTQSSRYLVKRTGEKVFLECVQDMDHENMFWYRQDPGLGLRLIYFSYDVKMKEKGDIPEGYSVSREKKERFSLILESASTNQTSMYLCASSGPTGGLQPQHFGDGTRLSIL.

The V call is TRBV4-3, the J call TRBJ2-7; D gene ambiguous. In germline, CDR1 is LGHNA, CDR2 YSLEER. The CDR3 sequence is 13 residues long. V lost 0 bases to trimming and J lost 2 bases, with 5 bases between them. The CDR3 DNA follows: TGCGCCAGCAGCCAAGATTTAACCTACGAGCAGTACTTC. Its translation is CASSQDLTYEQYF.

The rearrangement uses TRBV19 and TRBJ1-1, with 9 bases matching TRBD1. The CDR3 runs to 13 residues. V gave up 5 bases and J gave up 5 bases; unmatched junction bases: 3. Germline V CDR1 and CDR2: LNHDA, SQIVND (reference sequence). In DNA form, the CDR3 reads TGTGCCAGTAGTCTGACAGGGGGGACTGAAGCTTTCTTT. Protein product: CASSLTGGTEAFF.

The chain uses TRBV6-1 and TRBJ1-1, with D hard to call. The CDR3 has 12 amino acids. Germline V lookup: CDR1 MNHNS, CDR2 SASEGT. With 6 bases removed from V and 3 bases from J, the gap between germline ends came to 8 bases. This CDR3 is CASSPTYTEAFF. DNA for the CDR3: TGTGCCAGCAGCCCAACTTACACTGAAGCTTTCTTT.